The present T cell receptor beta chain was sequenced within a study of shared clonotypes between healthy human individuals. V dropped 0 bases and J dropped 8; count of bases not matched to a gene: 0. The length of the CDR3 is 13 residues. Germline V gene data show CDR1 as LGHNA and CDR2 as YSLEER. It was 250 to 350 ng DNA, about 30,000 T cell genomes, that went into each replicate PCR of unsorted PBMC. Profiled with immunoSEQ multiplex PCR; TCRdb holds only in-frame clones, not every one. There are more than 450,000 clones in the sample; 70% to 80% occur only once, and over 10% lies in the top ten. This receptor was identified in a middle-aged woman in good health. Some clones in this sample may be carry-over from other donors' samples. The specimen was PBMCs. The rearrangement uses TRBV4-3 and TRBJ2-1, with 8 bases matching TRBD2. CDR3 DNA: TGCGCCAGCAGCCAAGAACTAGCGGATGAGCAGTTCTTC. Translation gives CASSQELADEQFF.